A selection of T cell receptor beta chains follows, all from one sample in a study of CD8 T cells in Susac syndrome. MiXCR, run by TCRdb on the immunoSEQ multiplex PCR reads, gives a single entry per CDR3 protein. The sample shows roughly 120,000 distinct CDR3 sequences, more than 85% of them seen only once. Sequencing input: CD8+ T cells from PBMCs. Every receptor here comes from a human donor with multiple sclerosis. CDR3s include the opening cysteine and the closing phenylalanine or tryptophan. Fields, in order: D gene, V gene, J gene, clone size, CDR3 protein, CDR3 DNA. A D gene is named only where the DNA matches it firmly. The size entry is marked missing in some rows and otherwise reads once, few, many or a size class.

>TRBD1|TRBV4-1|TRBJ1-2|.
CASSPVTGGVVRGYTF
TGCGCCAGCAGCCCGGTTACAGGGGGCGTAGTAAGGGGCTACACCTTC
>TRBD2|TRBV5-4|TRBJ2-1|.
CASSLTSGRGNEQFF
TGTGCCAGCAGCTTGACTAGCGGGAGGGGGAATGAGCAGTTCTTC
>.|TRBV5-1|TRBJ1-2|.
CASRYDGRSCYTF
TGCGCCAGCAGATATGACGGACGTAGTTGCTACACCTTC
>.|TRBV20-1|TRBJ1-5|.
CSAREVVEPNQPQHF
TGCAGTGCTAGAGAGGTTGTAGAACCTAATCAGCCCCAGCATTTT
>.|TRBV19|TRBJ2-1|once
CASSVSAPSSYNEQFF
TGTGCCAGTAGCGTATCAGCCCCGAGCTCCTACAATGAGCAGTTCTTC
>TRBD2|TRBV6-1|TRBJ2-5|few
CASSDSGETQYF
TGTGCCAGCAGTGATAGCGGGGAGACCCAGTACTTC
>TRBD2|TRBV20-1|TRBJ2-1|.
CSARVPTSGGSSYNEQFF
TGCAGTGCTAGAGTCCCTACTAGCGGAGGGAGCTCCTACAATGAGCAGTTCTTC
>.|TRBV30|TRBJ2-3|once
CAWSVLSLRTDTQYF
TGTGCCTGGAGTGTACTTTCCCTCCGCACAGATACGCAGTATTTT
>.|TRBV9|TRBJ2-2|.
CASSVGHLANTGELFF
TGTGCCAGCAGCGTAGGGCACCTAGCGAACACCGGGGAGCTGTTTTTT
>TRBD1|TRBV30|TRBJ1-2|.
CAWSVQTGGGGYTF
TGTGCCTGGAGTGTACAGACAGGGGGCGGCGGCTACACCTTC
>.|TRBV27|TRBJ1-1|.
CASSYQAAGTEAFF
TGTGCCAGCAGTTACCAGGCGGCGGGAACTGAAGCTTTCTTT
>.|TRBV19|TRBJ1-5|few
CASSMGGFYQPQHF
TGTGCCAGTAGTATGGGCGGGTTTTATCAGCCCCAGCATTTT
>.|TRBV9|TRBJ2-1|.
CASSPQGVAYNEQFF
TGTGCCAGCAGCCCCCAAGGGGTCGCCTACAATGAGCAGTTCTTC
>TRBD2|TRBV13|TRBJ2-4|.
CASSPSGGAGNIQYF
TGTGCCAGCAGCCCAAGCGGGGGGGCGGGAAACATTCAGTACTTC
>.|TRBV15|TRBJ2-2|.
CATGDFENTGELFF
TGTGCCACCGGGGATTTCGAGAACACCGGGGAGCTGTTTTTT
>.|TRBV20-1|TRBJ2-7|few
CSAREGSSYEQYF
TGCAGTGCTAGGGAGGGCAGCTCCTACGAGCAGTACTTC
>TRBD1|TRBV25-1|TRBJ1-1|.
CASSESGTGATEAFF
TGTGCCAGCAGTGAGAGTGGGACAGGGGCGACTGAAGCTTTCTTT
>TRBD1|TRBV20-1|TRBJ1-3|.
CSARDPDRPFSGNTIYF
TGCAGTGCTAGAGACCCGGACAGGCCCTTCTCTGGAAACACCATATATTTT
>.|TRBV3-1|TRBJ1-3|.
CASSQGASTGNTIYF
TGTGCCAGCAGCCAGGGGGCTAGCACTGGAAACACCATATATTTT
>.|TRBV27|TRBJ1-2|.
CASRDRDDYNYGYTF
TGTGCCAGCAGGGACAGAGACGACTATAACTATGGCTACACCTTC
>TRBD1|TRBV7-9|TRBJ2-7|.
CASSLTTGGASYEQYF
TGTGCCAGCAGCTTAACCACAGGGGGCGCGTCCTACGAGCAGTACTTC
>.|TRBV27|TRBJ2-1|.
CASSSGTGRYNEQFF
TGTGCCAGCAGTTCCGGGACCGGACGATACAATGAGCAGTTCTTC
>TRBD2|TRBV6-1|TRBJ2-3|once
CASSLVGGSASTDTQYF
TGTGCCAGCAGTTTGGTCGGGGGGTCTGCTAGCACAGATACGCAGTATTTT
>.|TRBV9|TRBJ2-7|.
CASSVAGENYEQYF
TGTGCCAGCAGCGTAGCGGGGGAAAACTACGAGCAGTACTTC
>.|TRBV5-1|TRBJ1-1|.
CASSLSNPVNTEAFF
TGCGCCAGCAGCTTGTCAAACCCTGTGAACACTGAAGCTTTCTTT
>TRBD2|TRBV5-1|TRBJ2-7|.
CASSLPETSPGSYEQYF
TGCGCCAGCAGCTTGCCCGAGACTAGCCCTGGATCCTACGAGCAGTACTTC
>TRBD2|TRBV20-1|TRBJ2-1|.
CSARDASGRAKSYEQFF
TGCAGTGCTAGAGATGCTAGCGGGAGGGCCAAGTCTTATGAGCAGTTCTTC
>.|TRBV25-1|TRBJ1-6|.
CASSEYQGNSPLHF
TGTGCCAGCAGTGAATATCAGGGGAATTCACCCCTCCACTTT
>.|TRBV3-1|TRBJ2-7|.
CASSQVYGYEQYF
TGTGCCAGCAGCCAAGTTTACGGCTACGAGCAGTACTTC
>TRBD2|TRBV10-3|TRBJ2-1|.
CAISEELAGGPINEQFF
TGTGCCATCAGTGAGGAGCTAGCGGGAGGGCCGATCAATGAGCAGTTCTTC
>TRBD2|TRBV5-4|TRBJ2-1|.
CASSLLRGSYNEQFF
TGTGCCAGCAGCTTGTTGCGGGGGTCCTACAATGAGCAGTTCTTC
>.|TRBV20-1|TRBJ1-1|.
CSARPYGTSSLEAFF
TGCAGTGCTAGACCATATGGGACATCCTCACTTGAAGCTTTCTTT
>.|TRBV5-1|TRBJ2-2|.
CASSLTPGGELFF
TGCGCCAGCAGCTTGACCCCCGGCGGGGAGCTGTTTTTT
>.|TRBV14|TRBJ1-1|.
CASSLYRGNTEAFF
TGTGCCAGCAGCCTCTATCGGGGAAACACTGAAGCTTTCTTT
>.|TRBV11-3|TRBJ1-1|.
CASSLGAAAEAFF
TGTGCCAGCAGCTTAGGAGCGGCAGCCGAAGCTTTCTTT
>.|TRBV20-1|TRBJ2-7|.
CSARGESSYEQYF
TGCAGTGCTAGGGGTGAGAGCTCCTACGAGCAGTACTTC
>.|TRBV27|TRBJ2-3|once
CASSYGVRDTQYF
TGTGCCAGCAGTTATGGAGTTCGGGATACGCAGTATTTT
>.|TRBV15|TRBJ2-3|.
CATSRGRGYRTDTQYF
TGTGCCACCAGCAGAGGCCGGGGGTACCGCACAGATACGCAGTATTTT
>.|TRBV13|TRBJ2-7|.
CASSLGWGPGSYEQYF
TGTGCCAGCAGCTTAGGTTGGGGTCCAGGGAGCTACGAGCAGTACTTC
>.|TRBV20-1|TRBJ1-6|.
CSARDTSSYNSPLHF
TGCAGTGCTAGAGACACGAGCTCCTATAATTCACCCCTCCACTTT
>.|TRBV12-3/TRBV12-4|TRBJ2-2|.
CASSLGDYSAGRRAGELFF
TGTGCCAGCAGTTTGGGGGATTATAGTGCGGGGAGGAGGGCCGGGGAGCTGTTTTTT
>TRBD2|TRBV29-1|TRBJ2-1|.
CSASGGGTYNEQFF
TGCAGCGCCTCGGGGGGAGGGACCTACAATGAGCAGTTCTTC
>.|TRBV3-1|TRBJ2-7|.
CASSQDRLYEQYF
TGTGCCAGCAGCCAAGATCGGCTGTACGAGCAGTACTTC
>.|TRBV6-6|TRBJ1-6|.
CASTSGRAMNSPLHF
TGTGCCAGCACCTCAGGCAGGGCAATGAATTCACCCCTCCACTTT
>.|TRBV9|TRBJ2-1|.
CASSVDRSKQFF
TGTGCCAGCAGCGTAGATAGGAGCAAGCAGTTCTTC
>TRBD1|TRBV19|TRBJ1-2|.
CASSTTGDYGYTF
TGTGCCAGTAGTACAACAGGGGACTATGGCTACACCTTC
>TRBD1|TRBV6-1|TRBJ2-7|once
CASSEGQGSAYEQYF
TGTGCCAGCAGTGAAGGACAGGGGTCAGCCTACGAGCAGTACTTC
>.|TRBV19|TRBJ2-2|.
CATGVPGELFF
TGTGCCACCGGGGTTCCCGGGGAGCTGTTTTTT
>.|TRBV29-1|TRBJ2-3|once
CSVEDWGSDTQYF
TGCAGCGTTGAAGATTGGGGTTCAGATACGCAGTATTTT
>.|TRBV6-4|TRBJ1-2|once
CASSEVRGGGYTF
TGTGCCAGCAGTGAAGTTAGGGGAGGCGGCTACACCTTC